This T cell receptor beta chain was captured by sequencing in a study of vaccination and CD4 T cells after COVID-19 (dated by TCRdb to about 2022). Describing the broader study: In the convalescent cohort there were six males and four females, among whom were two Hispanic individuals, seven Caucasians, two Asians and one multiracial person. Participants got two doses of the Pfizer-BioNTech BNT162b2 vaccine (n=8) or two doses of the Moderna mRNA-1273 vaccine (n=2). Post-COVID blood samples from convalescent patients were collected a median of roughly 100 days after diagnosis, with a range of about 30 to 170 days. Post-vaccine blood samples were collected a median of around 70 days after the second vaccine dose, ranging from about 12 to 241 days. Culture stimuli were overlapping spike peptide pools from SARS-CoV-2 and from the common cold coronaviruses HCoV-NL63, HCoV-OC43 and HCoV-229E. In control cultures, a CEFX viral epitope pool was used as positive control, an HIV-1 Nef peptide pool was used as negative control, or no peptide was added. In roughly eleven COVID-19 convalescent patients and a handful of infection-naive healthy vaccine recipients, the spike-specific CD4+ TCR repertoire before mRNA vaccination was compared with the repertoire after mRNA vaccination. In an earlier paper using these donors, memory CD4+ T cell crossreactivity between SARS-CoV-2 and common cold coronavirus spike proteins was assessed at the TCR clonotype level. Summary of the overall study and its limitations: The number of convalescent patients in the study was relatively small, and the study did not examine early timepoints following natural infection. Of the vaccine-specific clones found in convalescent patients, nearly all (304 of 307) were mono-reactive for SARS-CoV-2 spike instead of being cross-reactive with common cold coronaviruses. Although the median number of SARS-CoV-2-reactive clonotypes went up from around 20 after infection to more than 30 after vaccination, the increase was not significant. In convalescent patients, a median 86.3% of post-vaccine SARS-CoV-2-reactive clones were detected only after vaccination, suggesting vaccine-specific priming.

Libraries came from PCR. DNA from cultured CD4+ T cells underwent TCR sequencing with the Oncomine TCR Beta short-read assay at the Johns Hopkins FTIC core. The QIAamp micro DNA kit was used to extract genomic DNA from the cultured CD4+ T cells. Oncomine TCR Beta libraries made from cultured CD4+ T cells were pooled using unique dual indexes and sequenced on an Illumina iSeq 100. Concerning the study's data processing: Non-productive sequences were filtered out, and CDR3s that did not start with C, did not end with F or W, or were shorter than 7 amino acids were discarded. The MANAFEST web application identified antigen-specific clonotypes by comparing peptide-stimulated wells against reference wells and other culture wells. To be called positive, a clone needed an FDR below 0.05, an odds ratio above 5, and a productive frequency above 0.1% in at least two of three replicate wells. A clonotype was classed as cross-reactive if the clonotype showed significant expansion both in SARS-CoV-2 spike wells and in at least one common cold coronavirus spike condition. Levenshtein distances (stringdist) and unrooted phylogenetic trees (ape) in R version 3.6.1 were used to assess CDR3 homology. TCRdb's own reprocessing of the public reads used fastp at Q25 and MiXCR and kept productive beta chains. Rows merge per CDR3 protein into single entries with the most common DNA and genes. What appears here as the V and J calls and clone size reflects TCRdb's work, not the paper's. For this sample the table gives around 8,200 distinct CDR3 sequences, of which 50% were detected only once. The ten top clones hold 24% of the sample.

The treatment or condition label corresponds to: approximately 11-day PBMC culture with coronavirus spike peptide pools or control peptides (ViraFEST assay). CD4+ T cells from unexposed donors were collected before the COVID-19 pandemic (2011-2018). The ViraFEST assay was used in the study, in which antigen-specific T cells were expanded with peptide pools and expanded clonotypes were subsequently identified by TCR sequencing. Each well held around 2 million PBMCs cultured in IMDM containing around 5.1% human AB serum and approximately 9.8 IU/ml IL-2, with around 9.2 ug/ml peptide pools added. On days 3 and 7, half of the culture medium was replaced with fresh IL-2-containing medium. After around 11 days of culture, CD4+ T cells were isolated by negative selection using the EasySep CD4+ T cell isolation kit. As cell number allowed, CD4+ T cells from unexposed donors were tested for reactivity to SARS-CoV-2 S and N and to four common cold coronavirus spike pools. Ficoll-Paque Plus gradient centrifugation was used to isolate PBMCs from whole blood, and the isolated PBMCs were then either used fresh or cryopreserved at -140C. Culture conditions were generally each tested in triplicate wells. The leukapheresis product for the unexposed donors was obtained through commercial purchase.

With respect to this clonotype: This clone's antigen is unknown. There are no base qualities to consult, and no much larger clone falls within one base.

The CDR3 covers 14 residues, taking in both the cysteine and the phenylalanine. The read is trimmed to its CDR3 DNA, 42 bases read in frame from base 1. The germline V gene sets CDR1 to SGHVS and CDR2 to FNYEAQ. Germline trimming amounts to 0 bases on V and 2 bases on J, with 1 as the count of junction bases outside the gene matches. The chain links TRBV7-6 with TRBJ2-7; the central 7 bases match TRBD2. This receptor was identified in a human donor in good health. Sample: CD4+ T cells from blood, cultured in vitro. The CDR3 corresponds to CASSLARGAYEQYF. In nucleotide form, the sequence is TGTGCCAGCAGCTTAGCTCGGGGGGCCTACGAGCAGTACTTC.